This T cell receptor (beta chain) was captured by sequencing in a study of early T cells in non-severe SARS-CoV-2 infection. Study in general: Bulk RNA isolated from unsorted whole blood underwent sequencing; chains were not paired.

Germline-derived CDR1 and CDR2 are MGHRA and YSYEKL. The CDR3 runs 15 residues. Unique molecular identifiers were attached to individual cDNA molecules. TCRdb ran MiXCR on the 5' RACE reads and lists one entry per CDR3 protein. The sample consists of tens of thousands of distinct CDR3 sequences, 13% to 15% of them appearing once. Notes on the study in general: Private and CD4 specificities were missed by VDJdb matching, skewed to anti-spike CD8.

This clonotype came up a few times. Antigen: not known. A junction boundary mismatches the germline segment, possibly from a read error. Sequenced: whole blood. The chain recombines TRBV4-1 with TRBJ2-1; 9 bases map to TRBD2. This TCR was recovered from an adult who was a healthcare worker with PCR-confirmed SARS-CoV-2 infection or an uninfected control (not recorded which). The CDR3 reads CASSHSGRDGNEQFF. In DNA form, the CDR3 reads TGCGCCAGTAGCCATAGCGGGAGAGACGGCAATGAGCAGTTCTTC.